This TCR beta chain was sequenced in a study of monozygotic twins with inflammatory bowel disease. TCRdb re-called the 5' RACE reads; every CDR3 protein appears as one record, without DNA. The listing contains around 450,000 distinct CDR3 sequences. CDR3 length: 15 amino acids. Germline V gene sequence: CDR1 SQVTM, CDR2 ANQGSEA. This clonotype originated in a human donor with ulcerative colitis or Crohn's disease, or a healthy co-twin of an affected twin (not recorded which). The material sequenced was blood. The chain links TRBV29-1 to TRBJ2-1; no DNA is available, so the TRBD2 call from TCRdb remains unchecked. CDR3 loop: CSVGRTSGRSDEQFF.